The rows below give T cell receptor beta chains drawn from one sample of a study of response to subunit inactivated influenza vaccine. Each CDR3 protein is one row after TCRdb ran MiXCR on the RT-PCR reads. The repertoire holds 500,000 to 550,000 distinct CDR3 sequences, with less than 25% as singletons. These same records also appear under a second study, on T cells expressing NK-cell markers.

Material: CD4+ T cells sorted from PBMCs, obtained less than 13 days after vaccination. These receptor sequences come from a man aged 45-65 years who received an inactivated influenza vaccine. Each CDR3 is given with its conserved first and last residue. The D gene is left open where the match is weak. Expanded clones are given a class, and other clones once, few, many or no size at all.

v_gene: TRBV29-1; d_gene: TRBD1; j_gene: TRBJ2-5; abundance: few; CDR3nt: TGCAGCGTTGAAAGGGACAGGGGTTTCACCCAGTACTTC; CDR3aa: CSVERDRGFTQYF
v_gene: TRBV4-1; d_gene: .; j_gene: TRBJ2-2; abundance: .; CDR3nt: TGCGCCAGCAGCCAACCCCGGGACGCCGACCGGGAGCTGTTTTTT; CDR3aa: CASSQPRDADRELFF
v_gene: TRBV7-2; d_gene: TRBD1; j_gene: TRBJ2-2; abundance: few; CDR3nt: TGTGCCAGCAGCTATGACAGGGTCTCCGGGGAGCTGTTTTTT; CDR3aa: CASSYDRVSGELFF
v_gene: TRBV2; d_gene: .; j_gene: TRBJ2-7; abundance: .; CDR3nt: TGTGCCAGCATGCTCATGAGGATGCGAAACTCCTACGAGCAGTACTTC; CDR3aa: CASMLMRMRNSYEQYF
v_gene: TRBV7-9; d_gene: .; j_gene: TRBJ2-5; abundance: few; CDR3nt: TGTGCCAGCAGCAGACCCACGACCGAGTGGGAGACCCAGTACTTC; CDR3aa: CASSRPTTEWETQYF
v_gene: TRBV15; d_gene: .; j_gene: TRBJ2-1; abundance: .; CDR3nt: TGTGCCACCAGTTCCGACTGGCAGGGACTTGAGCAGTTCTTC; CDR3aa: CATSSDWQGLEQFF
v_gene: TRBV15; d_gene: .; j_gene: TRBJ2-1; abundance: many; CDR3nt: TGTGCCACCAGCAGAGGGGGGAGCTCCTACAATGAGCAGTTCTTC; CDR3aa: CATSRGGSSYNEQFF
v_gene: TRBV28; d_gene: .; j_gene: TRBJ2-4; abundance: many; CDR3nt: TGTGCCAGCAGTTTACCCGGGACTATTCAGTACTTC; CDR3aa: CASSLPGTIQYF
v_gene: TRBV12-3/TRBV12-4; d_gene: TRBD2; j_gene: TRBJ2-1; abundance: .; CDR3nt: TGTGCCAGCAGTCCATCCGGGACTAGCGTTGATGAGCAGTTCTTC; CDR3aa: CASSPSGTSVDEQFF
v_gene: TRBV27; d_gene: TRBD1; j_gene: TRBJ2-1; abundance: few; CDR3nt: TGTGCCAGCGGCCTCCGGGACAGGGGGAATGAGCAGTTCTTC; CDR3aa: CASGLRDRGNEQFF
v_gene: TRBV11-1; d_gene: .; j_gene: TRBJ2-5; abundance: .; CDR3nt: TGTGCCGCAAGTGGTGGGGGGAGGCCTCACCCAGCACCCCCAACAGAAGAGACCCAGTACTTC; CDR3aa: CAASGGGRPHPAPPTEETQYF